This TCR beta chain emerged from a study of cytomegalovirus exposure and HLA in healthy donors. Study-level information: The same platform was used for the 130 or so validation repertoires and the roughly 720 first-cohort repertoires, a later analysis reported. The study's findings and limits: Generally TCR sequences proved uncommon, though certain public TCRs appeared in numerous donors.

The assay was immunoSEQ multiplex PCR, and TCRdb's table has in-frame clones only and misses some. The sample yields around 120,000 clones, 88% seen once. Turning to this clone: Antigen specificity is unknown.

Germline CDR1 reads SGHTA; CDR2 reads FQGNSA. J gave up 6 bases and V 3 bases, and 5 bases lay outside the gene matches. The CDR3 consists of 14 residues. The specimen was PBMCs. This clonotype originated in a young woman in good health and CMV-seropositive. The chain joins TRBV7-2 to TRBJ2-3; TRBD2 aligns across 8 bases. The CDR3 spells CASSLSGRRDTQYF. The CDR3 DNA follows: TGTGCCAGCAGCTTGAGCGGGAGACGCGATACGCAGTATTTT.